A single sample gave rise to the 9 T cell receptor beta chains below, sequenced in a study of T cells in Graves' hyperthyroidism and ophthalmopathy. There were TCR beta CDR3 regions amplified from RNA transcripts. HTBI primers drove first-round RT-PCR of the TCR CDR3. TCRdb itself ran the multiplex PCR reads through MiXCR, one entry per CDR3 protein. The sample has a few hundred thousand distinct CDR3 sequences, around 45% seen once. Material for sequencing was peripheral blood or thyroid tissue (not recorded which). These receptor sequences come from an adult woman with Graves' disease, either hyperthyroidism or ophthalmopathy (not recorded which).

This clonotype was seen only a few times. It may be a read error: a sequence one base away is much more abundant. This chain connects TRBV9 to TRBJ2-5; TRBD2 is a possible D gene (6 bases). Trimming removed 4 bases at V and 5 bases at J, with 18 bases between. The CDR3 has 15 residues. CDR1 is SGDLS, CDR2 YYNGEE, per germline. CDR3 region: CASSPRGSGLETQYF. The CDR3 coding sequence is TGTGCCAGCAGCCCCCGGGGAAGCGGGTTGGAGACCCAGTACTTC.

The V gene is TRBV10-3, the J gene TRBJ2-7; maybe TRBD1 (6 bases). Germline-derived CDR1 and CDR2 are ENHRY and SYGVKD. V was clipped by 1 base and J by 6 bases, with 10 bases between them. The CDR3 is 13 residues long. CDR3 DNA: TGTGCCATCAGTGAGTTCCCAGGGGCCGAGCAGTACTTC. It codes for CAISEFPGAEQYF.

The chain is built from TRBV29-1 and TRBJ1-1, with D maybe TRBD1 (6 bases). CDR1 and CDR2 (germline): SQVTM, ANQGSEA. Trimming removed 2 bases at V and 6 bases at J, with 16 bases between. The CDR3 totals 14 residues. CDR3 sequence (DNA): TGCAGCGTTGAACTCGTGACAGGCTATTCTGAAGCTTTCTTT. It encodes CSVELVTGYSEAFF.

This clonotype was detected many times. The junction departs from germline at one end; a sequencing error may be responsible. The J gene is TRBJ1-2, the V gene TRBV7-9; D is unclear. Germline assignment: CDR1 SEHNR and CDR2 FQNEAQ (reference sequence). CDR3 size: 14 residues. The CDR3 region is CASSPREANFGYTF. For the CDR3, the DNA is TGTGCCAGCAGCCCCCGGGAGGCCAACTTTGGCTACACCTTC.

CDR3 in DNA: TGTGCCAGCAGCCAAGGGTTAGTATTCGGGACAGGCTTAGGCTACACCTTC. Its translation is CASSQGLVFGTGLGYTF. The chain couples TRBV7-8 to TRBJ1-2, with 8 bases identical to TRBD1. Germline loops: CDR1 SGHVS, CDR2 FQNEAQ. Germline trimming cut 5 bases from V and 8 bases from J; bases unmatched to any gene: 19. The CDR3 is 17 amino acids.

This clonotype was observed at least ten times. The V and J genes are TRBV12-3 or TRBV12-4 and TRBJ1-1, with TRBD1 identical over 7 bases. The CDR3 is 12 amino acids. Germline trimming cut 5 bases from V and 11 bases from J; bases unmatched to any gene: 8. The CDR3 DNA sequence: TGTGCCAGCAGTCACGACAGGGTTTACGCTTTCTTT. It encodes CASSHDRVYAFF.

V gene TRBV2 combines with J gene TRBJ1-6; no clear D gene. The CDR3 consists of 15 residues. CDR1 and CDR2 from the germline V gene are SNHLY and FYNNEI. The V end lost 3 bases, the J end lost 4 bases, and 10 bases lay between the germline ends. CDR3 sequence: CASSERGNYNSPLHF. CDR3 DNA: TGTGCCAGCAGTGAGCGGGGAAATTATAATTCACCCCTCCACTTT.

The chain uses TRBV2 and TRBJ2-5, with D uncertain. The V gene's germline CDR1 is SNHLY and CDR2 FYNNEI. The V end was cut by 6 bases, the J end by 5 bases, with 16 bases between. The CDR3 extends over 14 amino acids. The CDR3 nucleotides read TGTGCCAGCAGCCCCCCCCAGCCAGTGGAGACCCAGTACTTC. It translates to CASSPPQPVETQYF. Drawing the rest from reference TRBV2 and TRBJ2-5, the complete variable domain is EPEVTQTPSHQVTQMGQEVILRCVPISNHLYFYWYRQILGQKVEFLVSFYNNEISEKSEIFDDQFSVERPDGSNFTLKIRSTKLEDSAMYFCASSPPQPVETQYFGPGTRLLVL.

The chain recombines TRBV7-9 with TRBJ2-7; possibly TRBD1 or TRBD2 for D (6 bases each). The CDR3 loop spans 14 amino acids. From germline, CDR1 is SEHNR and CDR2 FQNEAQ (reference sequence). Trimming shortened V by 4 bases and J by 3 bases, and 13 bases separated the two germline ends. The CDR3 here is CASSWAGGRYEQYF. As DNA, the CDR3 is TGTGCCAGCAGCTGGGCCGGGGGCCGCTACGAGCAGTACTTC.